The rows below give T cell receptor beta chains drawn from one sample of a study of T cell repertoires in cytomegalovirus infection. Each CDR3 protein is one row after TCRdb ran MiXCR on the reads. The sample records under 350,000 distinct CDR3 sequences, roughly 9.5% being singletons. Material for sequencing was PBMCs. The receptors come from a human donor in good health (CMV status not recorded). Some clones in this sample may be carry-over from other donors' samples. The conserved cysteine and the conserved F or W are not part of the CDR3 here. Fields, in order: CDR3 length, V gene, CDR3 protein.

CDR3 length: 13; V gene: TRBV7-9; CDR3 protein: ASSRPEGGVTEAF
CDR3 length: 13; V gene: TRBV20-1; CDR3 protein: SARGRTTLSYEQY
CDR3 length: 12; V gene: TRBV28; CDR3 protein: AIREGLPPYEQY
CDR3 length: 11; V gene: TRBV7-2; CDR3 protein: ATPIPGANVLT
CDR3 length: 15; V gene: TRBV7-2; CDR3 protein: ASSWPNGTRQNTEAF
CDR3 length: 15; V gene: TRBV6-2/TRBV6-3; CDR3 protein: ASSYPRVAVAKNIQY
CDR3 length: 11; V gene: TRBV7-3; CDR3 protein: ASSLSNLNEQF
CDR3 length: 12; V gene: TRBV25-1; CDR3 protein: ASSPLRTTDEQY
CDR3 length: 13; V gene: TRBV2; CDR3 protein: ASSGDGQGRVEQY
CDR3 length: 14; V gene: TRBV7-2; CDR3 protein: ASSLTSGGYQETQY
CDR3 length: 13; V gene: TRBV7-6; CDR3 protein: ASSIERGMAYEQY
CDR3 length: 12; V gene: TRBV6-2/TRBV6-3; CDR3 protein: ASSYSSQGYEQY
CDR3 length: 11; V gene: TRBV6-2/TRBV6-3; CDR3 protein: ASSRDSLGEQF
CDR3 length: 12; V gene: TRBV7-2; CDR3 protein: ASSKDTLANTIY
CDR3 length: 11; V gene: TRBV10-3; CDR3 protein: AISDRDGETQY
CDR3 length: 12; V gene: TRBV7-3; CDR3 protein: ASSLMEARDTQY
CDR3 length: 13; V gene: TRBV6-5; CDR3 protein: ASSYSNRQRAEQY
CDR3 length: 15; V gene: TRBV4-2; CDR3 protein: ASSQDPGQGAGNTIY
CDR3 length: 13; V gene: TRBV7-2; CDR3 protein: ASSLGVSPDSPLH
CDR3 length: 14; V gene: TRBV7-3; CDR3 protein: ASSLRLTGRYNEQF
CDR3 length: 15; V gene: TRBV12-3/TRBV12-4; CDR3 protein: ASSPRESAGWGETQY
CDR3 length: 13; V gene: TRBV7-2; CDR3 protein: ASSLIQGGNYEQF
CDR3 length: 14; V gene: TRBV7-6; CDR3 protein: ASSPPRGAANTEAF
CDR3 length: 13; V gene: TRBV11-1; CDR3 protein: ASSLAVSNTGELF
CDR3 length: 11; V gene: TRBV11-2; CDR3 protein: ASSSAGTGELF
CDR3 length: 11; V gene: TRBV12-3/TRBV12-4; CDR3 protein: ATRGRSNQPQH
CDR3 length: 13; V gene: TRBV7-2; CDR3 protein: ASSPGGAKGETQY
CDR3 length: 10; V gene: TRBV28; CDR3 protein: ASTTGRYEQY
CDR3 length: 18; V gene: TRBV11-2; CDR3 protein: ASSSRVGTNLGGVTDTQY
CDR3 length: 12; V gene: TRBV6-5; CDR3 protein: ASREGTVNYGYT
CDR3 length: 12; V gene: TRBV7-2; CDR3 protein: ASSLVLYTGELF
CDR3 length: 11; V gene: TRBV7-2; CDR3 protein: ASSLETNTEAF
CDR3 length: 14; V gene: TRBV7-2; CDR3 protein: ASSLGRQANTGELF
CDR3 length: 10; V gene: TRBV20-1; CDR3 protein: SARSPPETQY
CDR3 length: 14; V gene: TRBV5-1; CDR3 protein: ASSLVGGGFSYEQY
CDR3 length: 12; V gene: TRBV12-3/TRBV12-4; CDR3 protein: ASSPSYSGNTIY
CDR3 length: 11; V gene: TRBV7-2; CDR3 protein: ASSLDWQQEAF
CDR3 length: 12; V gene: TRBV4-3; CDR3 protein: ASSPGGGYTEAF
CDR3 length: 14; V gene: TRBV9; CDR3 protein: ASSVPRGSNTGELF
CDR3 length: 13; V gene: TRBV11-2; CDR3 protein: ASSLGRERYLEQY
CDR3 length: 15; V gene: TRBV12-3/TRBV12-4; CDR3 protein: ASSPRTGSASGNTIY
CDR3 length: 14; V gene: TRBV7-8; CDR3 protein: ASTPWGGSSTDTQY
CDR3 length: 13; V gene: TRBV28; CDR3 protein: ASSPADRDFPEAF
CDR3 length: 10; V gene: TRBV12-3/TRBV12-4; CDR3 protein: ASGRAWDEQF
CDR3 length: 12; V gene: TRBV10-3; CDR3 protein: AIRQGTANEKLF